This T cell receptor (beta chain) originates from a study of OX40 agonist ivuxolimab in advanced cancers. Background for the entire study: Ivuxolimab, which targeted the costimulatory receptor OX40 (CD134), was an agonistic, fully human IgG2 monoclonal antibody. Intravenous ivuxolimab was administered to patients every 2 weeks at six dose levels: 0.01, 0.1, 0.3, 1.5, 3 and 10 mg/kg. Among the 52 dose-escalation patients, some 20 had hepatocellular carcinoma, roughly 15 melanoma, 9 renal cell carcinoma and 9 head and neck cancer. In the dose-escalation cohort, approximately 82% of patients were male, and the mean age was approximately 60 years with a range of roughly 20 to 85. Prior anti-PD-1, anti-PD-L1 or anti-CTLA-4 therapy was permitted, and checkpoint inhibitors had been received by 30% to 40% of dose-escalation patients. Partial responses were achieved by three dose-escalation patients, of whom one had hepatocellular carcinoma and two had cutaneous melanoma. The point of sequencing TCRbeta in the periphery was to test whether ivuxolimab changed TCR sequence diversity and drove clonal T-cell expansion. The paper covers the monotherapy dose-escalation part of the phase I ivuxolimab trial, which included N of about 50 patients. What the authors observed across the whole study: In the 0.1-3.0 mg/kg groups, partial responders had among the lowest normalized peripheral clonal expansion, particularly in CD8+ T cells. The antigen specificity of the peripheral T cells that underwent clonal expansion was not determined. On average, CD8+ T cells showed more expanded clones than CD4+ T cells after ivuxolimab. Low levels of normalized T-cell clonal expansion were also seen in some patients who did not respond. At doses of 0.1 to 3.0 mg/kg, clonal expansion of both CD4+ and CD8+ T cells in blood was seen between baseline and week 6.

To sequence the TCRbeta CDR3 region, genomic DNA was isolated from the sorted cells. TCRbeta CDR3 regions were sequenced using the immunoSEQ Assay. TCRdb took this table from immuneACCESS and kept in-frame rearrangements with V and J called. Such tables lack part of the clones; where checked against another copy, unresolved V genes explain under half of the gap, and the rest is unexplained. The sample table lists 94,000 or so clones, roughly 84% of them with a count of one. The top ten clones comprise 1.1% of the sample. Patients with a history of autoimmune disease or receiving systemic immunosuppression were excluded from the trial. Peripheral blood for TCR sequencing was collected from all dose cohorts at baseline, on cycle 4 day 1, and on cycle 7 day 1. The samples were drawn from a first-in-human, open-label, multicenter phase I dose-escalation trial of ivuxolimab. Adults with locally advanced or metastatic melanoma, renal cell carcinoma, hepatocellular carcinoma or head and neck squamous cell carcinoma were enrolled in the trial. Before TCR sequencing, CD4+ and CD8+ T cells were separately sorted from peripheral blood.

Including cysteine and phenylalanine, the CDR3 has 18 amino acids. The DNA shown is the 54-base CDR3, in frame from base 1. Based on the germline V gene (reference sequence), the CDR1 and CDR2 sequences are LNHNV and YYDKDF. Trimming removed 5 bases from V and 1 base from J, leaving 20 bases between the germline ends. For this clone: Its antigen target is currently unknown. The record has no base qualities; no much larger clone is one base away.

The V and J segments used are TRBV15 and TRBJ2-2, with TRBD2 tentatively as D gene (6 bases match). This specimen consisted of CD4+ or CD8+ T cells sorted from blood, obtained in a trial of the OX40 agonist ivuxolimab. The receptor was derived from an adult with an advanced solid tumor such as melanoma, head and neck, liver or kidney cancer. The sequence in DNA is TGTGCCACCAGCTTTTCGACCCTGGACTACATGAACACCGGGGAGCTGTTTTTT. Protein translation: CATSFSTLDYMNTGELFF. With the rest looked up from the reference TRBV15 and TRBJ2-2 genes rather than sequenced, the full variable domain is DAMVIQNPRYQVTQFGKPVTLSCSQTLNHNVMYWYQQKSSQAPKLLFHYYDKDFNNEADTPDNFQSRRPNTSFCFLDIRSPGLGDTAMYLCATSFSTLDYMNTGELFFGEGSRLTVL.